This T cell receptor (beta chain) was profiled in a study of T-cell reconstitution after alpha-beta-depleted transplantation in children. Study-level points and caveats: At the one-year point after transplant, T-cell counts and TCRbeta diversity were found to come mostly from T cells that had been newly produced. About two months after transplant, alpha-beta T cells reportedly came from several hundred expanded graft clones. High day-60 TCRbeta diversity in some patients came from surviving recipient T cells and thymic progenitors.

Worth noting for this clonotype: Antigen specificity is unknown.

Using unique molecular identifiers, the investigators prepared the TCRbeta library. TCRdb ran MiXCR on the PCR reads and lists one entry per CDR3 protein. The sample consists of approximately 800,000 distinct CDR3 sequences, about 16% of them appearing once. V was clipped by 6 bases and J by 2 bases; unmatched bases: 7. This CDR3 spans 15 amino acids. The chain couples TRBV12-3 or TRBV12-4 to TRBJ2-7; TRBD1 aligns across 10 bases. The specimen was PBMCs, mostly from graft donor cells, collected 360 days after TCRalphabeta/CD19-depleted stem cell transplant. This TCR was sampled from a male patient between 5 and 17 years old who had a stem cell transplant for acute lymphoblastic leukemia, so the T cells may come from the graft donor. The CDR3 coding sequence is TGTGCCAGCAGGGACCGGGACAGGGGAACCTACGAGCAGTACTTC. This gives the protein CASRDRDRGTYEQYF.